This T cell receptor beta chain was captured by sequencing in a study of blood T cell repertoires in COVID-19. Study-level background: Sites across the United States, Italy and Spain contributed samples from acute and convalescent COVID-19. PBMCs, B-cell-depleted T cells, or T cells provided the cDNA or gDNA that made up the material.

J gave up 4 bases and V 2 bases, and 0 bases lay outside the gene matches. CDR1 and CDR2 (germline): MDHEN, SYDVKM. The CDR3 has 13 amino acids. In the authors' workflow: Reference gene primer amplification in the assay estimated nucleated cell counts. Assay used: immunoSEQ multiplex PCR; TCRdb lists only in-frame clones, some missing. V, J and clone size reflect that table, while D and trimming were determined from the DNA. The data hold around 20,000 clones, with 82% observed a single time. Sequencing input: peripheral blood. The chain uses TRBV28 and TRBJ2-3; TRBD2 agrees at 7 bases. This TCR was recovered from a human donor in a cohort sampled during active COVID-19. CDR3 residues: CASSLGGADTQYF. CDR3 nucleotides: TGTGCCAGCAGTTTAGGGGGGGCAGATACGCAGTATTTT.